This TCR beta chain is drawn from a study of tumor-infiltrating lymphocytes in primary liver carcinoma. The wider study: Samples produced roughly 3.5 to 7.5 million productive TCRbeta reads, comparable across tissue types. General study findings and limits: Blood had a significantly lower top-250-clone fraction than tumors did (p = 0.039). Because the samples were bulk unsorted, the study did not compare CD4+ and CD8+ repertoires.

The authors made TCR beta cDNA from 400 to 550 ng total RNA with a constant-region primer. Slightly modified ARM-PCR with three nested multiplex PCR rounds yielded TCR beta libraries. Running 10 cycles apiece, the first two PCR rounds relied on TRBV1-TRBV30 forward primers together with a C-beta reverse primer. A single record per CDR3 protein comes from TCRdb applying MiXCR to the multiplex PCR reads. The profile shows approximately 330,000 distinct CDR3 sequences, about 65% of them singletons. In addition to blood RNA drawn from unsorted whole blood, germline DNA was extracted. Notes on this clonotype: Antigen: not known. A much larger clone is a single base away; this may be a read error.

Germline V lookup: CDR1 MNHNY, CDR2 SVGAGI (reference sequence). The length of the CDR3 is 15 residues. The sequenced material came from peripheral blood. This TCR was recovered from a man aged 35 to 55 with primary liver carcinoma and hepatitis B virus infection. The chain recombines TRBV6-6 with TRBJ1-5; D ambiguous. The CDR3 region is CASSDGRQYNKPQHF. The CDR3 DNA reads TGTGCCAGCAGTGACGGTCGTCAGTACAATAAGCCCCAGCATTTT.